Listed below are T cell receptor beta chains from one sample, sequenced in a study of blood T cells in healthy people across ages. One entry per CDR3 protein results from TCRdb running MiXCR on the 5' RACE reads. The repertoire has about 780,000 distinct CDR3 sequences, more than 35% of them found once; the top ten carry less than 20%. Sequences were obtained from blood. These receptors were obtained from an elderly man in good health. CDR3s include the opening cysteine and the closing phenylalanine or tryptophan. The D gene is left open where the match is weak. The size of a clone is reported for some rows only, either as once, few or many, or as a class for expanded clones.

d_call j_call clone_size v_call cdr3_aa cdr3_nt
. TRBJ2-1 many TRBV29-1 CSVGGPPLGDEQFF TGCAGCGTTGGGGGCCCTCCTCTGGGGGATGAGCAGTTCTTC
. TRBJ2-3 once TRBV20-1 CSAYVWRVRTDTQYF TGCAGTGCTTACGTGTGGCGGGTTCGCACAGATACGCAGTATTTT
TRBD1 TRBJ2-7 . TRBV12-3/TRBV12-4 CASKQGLLRREQYF TGTGCCAGTAAACAGGGGCTCCTAAGACGCGAGCAGTACTTC
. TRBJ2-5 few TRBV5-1 CASSLDGAAALETQYF TGCGCCAGCAGCTTGGATGGGGCCGCGGCGTTGGAGACCCAGTACTTC
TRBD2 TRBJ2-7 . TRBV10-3 CAAAGGHTPYEQYF TGTGCCGCGGCGGGGGGCCATACCCCCTACGAGCAGTACTTC
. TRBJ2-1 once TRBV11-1 CASSRAAQSSNEQFF TGTGCCAGCAGCCGCGCGGCCCAGTCGAGCAATGAGCAGTTCTTC
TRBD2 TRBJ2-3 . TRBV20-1 CSARELGAFSGSADTQYF TGCAGTGCTAGAGAATTGGGGGCCTTTAGCGGGAGTGCAGATACGCAGTATTTT
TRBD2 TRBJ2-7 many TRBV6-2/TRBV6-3 CASSYPTSGRANYEQYF TGTGCCAGCAGTTACCCTACTAGCGGGAGGGCCAACTACGAGCAGTACTTC
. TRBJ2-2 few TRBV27 CASSLTGVNTGELFF TGTGCCAGCAGTTTGACTGGAGTAAACACCGGGGAGCTGTTTTTT
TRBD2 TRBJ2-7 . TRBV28 CAILGLAGREQYF TGTGCCATTCTTGGGCTAGCGGGCAGAGAGCAGTACTTC
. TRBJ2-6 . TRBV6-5 CASTNRRPGANVLTF TGTGCCAGCACCAATAGAAGGCCTGGGGCCAACGTCCTGACTTTC
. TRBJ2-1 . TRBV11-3 CASSSGGSSGAYNEQFF TGTGCCAGCAGCTCAGGGGGGAGTAGCGGGGCCTACAATGAGCAGTTCTTC
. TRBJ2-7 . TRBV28 CASSWGSGLLEQYF TGTGCCAGCAGTTGGGGGTCGGGGCTTTTAGAGCAGTACTTC
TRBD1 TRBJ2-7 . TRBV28 CASSFSGGGEQYF TGTGCCAGCAGTTTTTCAGGGGGCGGTGAGCAGTACTTC
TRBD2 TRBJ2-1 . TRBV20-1 CSVAPRGGSACEQFF TGCAGTGTGGCCCCGAGGGGCGGGAGTGCTTGTGAGCAGTTCTTC
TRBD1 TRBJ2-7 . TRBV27 CASSPRQGVAHEQYF TGTGCCAGCAGTCCTCGACAGGGAGTCGCCCACGAGCAGTACTTC
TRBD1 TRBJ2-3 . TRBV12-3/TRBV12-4 CASSFVRGRTDTQYF TGTGCCAGCAGTTTTGTCAGGGGGCGCACAGATACGCAGTATTTT
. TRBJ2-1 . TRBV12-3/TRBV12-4 CASSSRGVRYNEQFF TGTGCCAGCAGTTCCCGCGGGGTGCGCTACAATGAGCAGTTCTTC
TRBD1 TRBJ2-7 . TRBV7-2 CASSSRTGRGSYEQYF TGTGCCAGCAGCTCCCGGACAGGGCGCGGGTCCTACGAGCAGTACTTC
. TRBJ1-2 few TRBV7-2 CASSLFFLPDRNYGYTF TGTGCCAGCAGCTTATTTTTTTTACCGGACAGAAACTATGGCTACACCTTC
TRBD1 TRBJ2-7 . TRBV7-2 CASSKQGVPYEQYF TGTGCCAGCAGCAAACAGGGGGTCCCCTACGAGCAGTACTTC
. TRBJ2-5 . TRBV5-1 CASSFADQETQYF TGCGCCAGCAGCTTCGCAGACCAAGAGACCCAGTACTTC
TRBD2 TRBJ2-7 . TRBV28 CASSPTKGAGGGYEQYF TGTGCCAGCAGCCCTACCAAAGGAGCGGGAGGAGGGTACGAGCAGTACTTC
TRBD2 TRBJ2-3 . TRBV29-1 CSSPGGDTQYF TGCAGCTCCCCCGGGGGGGATACGCAGTATTTT
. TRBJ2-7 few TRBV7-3 CASSTSEGEEQYF TGTGCCAGCAGCACCTCCGAGGGGGAGGAGCAGTACTTC
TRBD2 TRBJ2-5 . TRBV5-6 CASSLRAGEQYF TGTGCCAGCAGCTTGAGGGCGGGAGAGCAGTACTTC
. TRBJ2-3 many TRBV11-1 CASSHRSVADTQYF TGTGCCAGCAGCCATAGATCTGTCGCAGATACGCAGTATTTT
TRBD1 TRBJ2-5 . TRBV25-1 CASTQGGTAQETQYF TGTGCCAGCACCCAAGGTGGGACAGCCCAAGAGACCCAGTACTTC
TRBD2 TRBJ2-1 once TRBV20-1 CSASRTGLVKEQFF TGCAGTGCTAGTCGGACGGGACTAGTGAAAGAGCAGTTCTTC
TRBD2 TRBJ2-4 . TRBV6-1 CASRDQGLAKNVQYF TGTGCCAGCAGGGACCAGGGACTAGCCAAAAACGTTCAGTACTTC